The entry that follows covers one T cell receptor beta chain sequence. Its antigen remains unknown. Sequencing libraries of TCR beta were made by UMI-labeled 5' RACE. TCRdb re-called the 5' RACE reads and shows each CDR3 protein once, DNA omitted. The listing records about 10,000 distinct CDR3 sequences. This specimen comes from a study of human CD8 memory T cell subsets. General study points: In the comparison of repertoires, stem-like memory and precursor exhausted T cells overlapped only minimally.

From healthy donors, buffy coats were the source of the PBMC. Total CD8+ T cells underwent enrichment via negative magnetic separation. RNA was isolated from duplicate vials, each containing under 180,000 sorted CD8+ T cells, for every subset. The CDR3 length is 14 residues. CDR1 and CDR2 (germline): LGHNA, YSLEER. The chain carries TRBV4-3 and TRBJ2-7; TCRdb's D call of TRBD1 is untestable without DNA. The specimen was CD8+ T cells from PBMCs. This TCR derives from a human donor in good health. The CDR3 reads CASSQGVGGYEQYF.